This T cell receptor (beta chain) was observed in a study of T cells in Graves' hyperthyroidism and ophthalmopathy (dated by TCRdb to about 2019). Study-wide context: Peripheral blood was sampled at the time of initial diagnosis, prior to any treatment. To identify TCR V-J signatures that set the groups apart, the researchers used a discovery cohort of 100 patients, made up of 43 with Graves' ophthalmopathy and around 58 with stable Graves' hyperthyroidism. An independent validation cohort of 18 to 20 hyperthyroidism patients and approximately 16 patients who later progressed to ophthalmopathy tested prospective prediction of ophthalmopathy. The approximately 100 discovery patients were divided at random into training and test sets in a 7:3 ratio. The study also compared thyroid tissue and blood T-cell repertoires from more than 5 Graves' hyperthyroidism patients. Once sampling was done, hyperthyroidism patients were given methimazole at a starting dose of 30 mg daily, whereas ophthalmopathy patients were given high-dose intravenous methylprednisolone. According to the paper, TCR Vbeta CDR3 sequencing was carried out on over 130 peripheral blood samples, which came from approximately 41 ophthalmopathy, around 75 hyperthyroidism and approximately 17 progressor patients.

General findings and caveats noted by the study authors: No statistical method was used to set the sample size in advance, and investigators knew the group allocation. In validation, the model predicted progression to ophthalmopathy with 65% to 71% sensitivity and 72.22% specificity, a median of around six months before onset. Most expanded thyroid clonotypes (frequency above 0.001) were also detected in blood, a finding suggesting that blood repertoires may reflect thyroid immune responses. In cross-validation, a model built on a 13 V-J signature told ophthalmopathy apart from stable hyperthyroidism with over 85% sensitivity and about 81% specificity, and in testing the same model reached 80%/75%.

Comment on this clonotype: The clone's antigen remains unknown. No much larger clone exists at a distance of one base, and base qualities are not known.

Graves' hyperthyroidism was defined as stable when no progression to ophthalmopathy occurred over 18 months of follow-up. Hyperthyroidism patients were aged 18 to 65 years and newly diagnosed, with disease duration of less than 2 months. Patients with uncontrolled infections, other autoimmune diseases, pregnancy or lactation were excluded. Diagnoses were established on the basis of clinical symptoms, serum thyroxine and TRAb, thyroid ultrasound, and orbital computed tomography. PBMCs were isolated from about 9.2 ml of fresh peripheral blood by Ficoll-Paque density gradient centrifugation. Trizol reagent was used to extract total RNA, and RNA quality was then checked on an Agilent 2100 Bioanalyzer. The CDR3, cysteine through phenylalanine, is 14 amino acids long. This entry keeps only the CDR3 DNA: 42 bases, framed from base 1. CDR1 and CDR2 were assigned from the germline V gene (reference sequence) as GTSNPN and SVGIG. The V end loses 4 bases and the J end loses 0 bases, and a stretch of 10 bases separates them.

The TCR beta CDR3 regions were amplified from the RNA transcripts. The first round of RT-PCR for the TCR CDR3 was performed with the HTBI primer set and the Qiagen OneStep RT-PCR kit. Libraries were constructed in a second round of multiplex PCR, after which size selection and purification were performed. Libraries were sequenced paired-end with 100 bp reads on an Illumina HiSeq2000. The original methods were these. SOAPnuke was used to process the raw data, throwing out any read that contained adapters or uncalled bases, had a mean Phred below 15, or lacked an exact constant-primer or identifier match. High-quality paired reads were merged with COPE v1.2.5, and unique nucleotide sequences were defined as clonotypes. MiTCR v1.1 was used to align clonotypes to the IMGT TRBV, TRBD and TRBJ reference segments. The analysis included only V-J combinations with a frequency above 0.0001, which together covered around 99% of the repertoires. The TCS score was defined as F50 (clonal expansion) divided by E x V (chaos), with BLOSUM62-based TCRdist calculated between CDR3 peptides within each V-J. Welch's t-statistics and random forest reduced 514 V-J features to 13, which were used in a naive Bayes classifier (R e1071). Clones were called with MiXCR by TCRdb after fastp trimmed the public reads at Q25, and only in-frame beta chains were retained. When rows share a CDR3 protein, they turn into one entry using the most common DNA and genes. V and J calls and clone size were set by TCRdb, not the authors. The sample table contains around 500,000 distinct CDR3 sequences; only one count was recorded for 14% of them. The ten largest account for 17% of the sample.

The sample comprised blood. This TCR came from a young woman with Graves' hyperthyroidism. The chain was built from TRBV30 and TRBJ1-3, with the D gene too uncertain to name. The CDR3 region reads CAWNWASSGNTIYF. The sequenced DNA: TGTGCCTGGAATTGGGCGAGCTCTGGAAACACCATATATTTT.